Below, 2 T cell receptor beta chains from the same sample are listed, as sequenced in a study of cytomegalovirus exposure and HLA in healthy donors. Sequencing used immunoSEQ multiplex PCR; TCRdb keeps in-frame clones, though not all of them. In the table there are under 200,000 clones, over 85% of which are singletons. The specimen was PBMCs. These receptor sequences come from a woman aged 18-29 years in good health and CMV-seropositive.

The chain has TRBV28 and TRBJ2-7, with D possibly matching TRBD1 (6 bases). Germline-derived CDR1 and CDR2 are MDHEN and SYDVKM. The V end lost 2 bases, the J end lost 3 bases, and 14 bases lay between the germline ends. The CDR3 is made up of 15 amino acids. The CDR3 spells CASSLSTGFRYEQYF. CDR3 bases: TGTGCCAGCAGTTTAAGTACAGGGTTCCGCTACGAGCAGTACTTC.

The chain carries TRBV6-5 and TRBJ1-2; a weak D match, TRBD1 (5 bases). Germline CDR1 and CDR2: MNHEY and SVGAGI. Trimming removed 0 bases from V and 0 bases from J, with 11 bases in between. The CDR3 consists of 16 residues. CDR3 region: CASSYSTTATNYGYTF. Written as DNA, the CDR3 is TGTGCCAGCAGTTACTCGACGACAGCCACTAACTATGGCTACACCTTC.